The subject of this entry is one T cell receptor (beta chain). Its antigen is not identified. Germline loops: CDR1 KGHSH, CDR2 LQKENI. This CDR3 contains 14 residues. The V segment lost 3 bases and the J segment 4 bases; nucleotides outside the gene matches: 3. A multiplex PCR was run with 60 Vbeta primers and 13 Jbeta primers. TCRdb's copy holds only in-frame clones and misses some; the assay was immunoSEQ multiplex PCR. The repertoire shows roughly 140,000 clones; the top ten hold 0.75% to 1%. The sample originates from a study of cytomegalovirus exposure and HLA in healthy donors. Study results and caveats: Rarity characterized most TCR sequences, yet some public TCRs appeared in many donors. A missense DCLRE1C variant was associated with V- and J-gene trimming of TCR beta chains in a later analysis, and an independent cohort replicated the association. What a later analysis showed was that several of the most significant clusters appeared linked to common viral pathogens.

This sequence joins TRBV18 and TRBJ2-1; 7 nucleotides line up with TRBD2. The sample was PBMCs. The clonotype comes from a male donor in good health and CMV-seronegative. The DNA of the CDR3 is TGTGCCAGCTCACCCGCTAGCGGATACAATGAGCAGTTCTTC. Encoded protein: CASSPASGYNEQFF.